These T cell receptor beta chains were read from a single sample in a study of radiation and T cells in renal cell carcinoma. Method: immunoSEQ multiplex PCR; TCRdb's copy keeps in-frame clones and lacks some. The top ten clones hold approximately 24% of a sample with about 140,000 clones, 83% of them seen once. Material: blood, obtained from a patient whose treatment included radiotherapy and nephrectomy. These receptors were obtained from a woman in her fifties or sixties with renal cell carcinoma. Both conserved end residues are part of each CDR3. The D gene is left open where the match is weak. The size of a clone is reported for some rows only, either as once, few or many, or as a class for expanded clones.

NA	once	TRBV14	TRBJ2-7	CASSPGGYEQYF	TGTGCCAGCAGCCCCGGGGGATACGAGCAGTACTTC
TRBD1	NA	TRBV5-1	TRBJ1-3	CASSITGTGTGNTIYF	TGCGCCAGCAGCATCACCGGGACAGGGACTGGAAACACCATATATTTT
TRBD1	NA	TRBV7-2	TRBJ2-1	CASSTPPDRGYNEQFF	TGTGCCAGCAGCACGCCCCCGGACAGGGGGTACAATGAGCAGTTCTTC
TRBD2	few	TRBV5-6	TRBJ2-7	CASSQGTSGGYEQYF	TGTGCCAGCAGCCAGGGGACTAGCGGGGGTTACGAGCAGTACTTC
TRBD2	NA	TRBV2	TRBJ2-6	CASSEALRGAGANVLTF	TGTGCCAGCAGTGAAGCACTGCGGGGGGCGGGGGCCAACGTCCTGACTTTC
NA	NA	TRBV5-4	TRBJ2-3	CASSTPGLLKDTQYF	TGTGCCAGCAGCACCCCGGGACTCCTAAAGGATACGCAGTATTTT
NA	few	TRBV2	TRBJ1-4	CASFANEKLFF	TGTGCCAGTTTTGCTAATGAAAAACTGTTTTTT
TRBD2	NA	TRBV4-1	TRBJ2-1	CASSHASGRAYNEQFF	TGCGCCAGCAGCCACGCGAGCGGGAGAGCCTACAATGAGCAGTTCTTC
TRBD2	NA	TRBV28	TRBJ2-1	CASSLRLRAGIGEQFF	TGTGCCAGCAGTCTACGACTACGAGCGGGGATCGGTGAGCAGTTCTTC
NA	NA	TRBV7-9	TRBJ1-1	CASSNQGSNTEAFF	TGTGCCAGCAGCAACCAGGGAAGTAACACTGAAGCTTTCTTT
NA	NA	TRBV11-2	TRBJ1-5	CASSFNSGGNQPQHF	TGTGCCAGCAGCTTCAATTCCGGGGGCAATCAGCCCCAGCATTTT
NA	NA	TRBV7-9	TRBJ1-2	CASSPPGGWGYTF	TGTGCCAGCAGCCCTCCGGGGGGCTGGGGCTACACCTTC
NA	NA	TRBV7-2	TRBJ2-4	CASSLVGQQNIQYF	TGTGCCAGCAGCTTAGTGGGGCAGCAAAACATTCAGTACTTC
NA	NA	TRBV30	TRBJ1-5	CAWSVRGNQPQHF	TGTGCCTGGAGTGTAAGGGGCAATCAGCCCCAGCATTTT
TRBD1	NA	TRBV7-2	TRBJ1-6	CASSFRDRGRGTDSPLHF	TGTGCCAGCAGCTTCCGGGACAGGGGGCGAGGTACGGATTCACCCCTCCACTTT
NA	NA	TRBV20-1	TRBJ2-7	CSAERGLEQYF	TGCAGTGCGGAGAGGGGTTTGGAGCAGTACTTC
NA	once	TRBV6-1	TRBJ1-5	CASSEAERQPQHF	TGTGCCAGCAGTGAAGCGGAAAGGCAGCCCCAGCATTTT
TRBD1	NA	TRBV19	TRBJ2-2	CASNRGTAMGGELFF	TGTGCCAGTAATAGGGGGACAGCTATGGGCGGGGAGCTGTTTTTT
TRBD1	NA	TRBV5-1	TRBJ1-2	CASNPAGTGSYGYTF	TGCGCCAGCAACCCGGCGGGGACAGGTTCCTATGGCTACACCTTC
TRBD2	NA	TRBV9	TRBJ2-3	CASSVLAGGSTDTQYF	TGTGCCAGCAGCGTTCTAGCGGGGGGGAGCACAGATACGCAGTATTTT
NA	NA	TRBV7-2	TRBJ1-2	CASSLGAGTSYGYTF	TGTGCCAGCAGCCTAGGGGCAGGAACCTCTTATGGCTACACCTTC
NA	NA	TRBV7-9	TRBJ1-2	CASSLVAGKNYGYTF	TGTGCCAGCAGCTTAGTTGCAGGGAAGAACTATGGCTACACCTTC
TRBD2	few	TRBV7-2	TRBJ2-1	CASSPGLADNEQFF	TGTGCCAGCAGCCCCGGACTAGCGGACAATGAGCAGTTCTTC
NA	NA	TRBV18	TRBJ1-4	CASSPAGKGATNEKLFF	TGTGCCAGCTCACCGGCCGGGAAGGGTGCAACTAATGAAAAACTGTTTTTT
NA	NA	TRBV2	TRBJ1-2	CASSEQGAYGYTF	TGTGCCAGCAGTGAACAGGGAGCCTATGGCTACACCTTC
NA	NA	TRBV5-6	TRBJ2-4	CASTGAPKNIQYF	TGTGCCAGCACCGGTGCACCGAAAAACATTCAGTACTTC
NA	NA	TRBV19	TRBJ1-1	CASRKDRTMNTEAFF	TGTGCCAGTAGAAAAGACAGGACGATGAACACTGAAGCTTTCTTT
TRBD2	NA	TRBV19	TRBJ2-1	CASSRPSGDEQFF	TGTGCCAGTAGTAGGCCTAGCGGCGATGAGCAGTTCTTC
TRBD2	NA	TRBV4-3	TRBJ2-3	CASSQEISGGANRDTQYF	TGCGCCAGCAGCCAAGAAATTAGCGGGGGGGCAAATCGAGATACGCAGTATTTT
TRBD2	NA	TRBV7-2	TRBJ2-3	CASSPRRSGSFADTQYF	TGTGCCAGCAGCCCAAGGCGGAGCGGGAGCTTTGCAGATACGCAGTATTTT
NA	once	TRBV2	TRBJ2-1	CASSRDSEGQFF	TGTGCCAGCAGTCGGGACTCTGAGGGGCAGTTCTTC
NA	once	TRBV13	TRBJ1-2	CASSSGRQHGYTF	TGTGCCAGCAGCTCGGGACGCCAACATGGCTACACCTTC
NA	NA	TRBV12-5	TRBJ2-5	CASAWGETQYF	TGTGCTAGTGCCTGGGGAGAGACCCAGTACTTC
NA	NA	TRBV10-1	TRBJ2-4	CASSDIRPGKNIQYF	TGCGCCAGCAGTGATATCCGCCCGGGCAAAAACATTCAGTACTTC
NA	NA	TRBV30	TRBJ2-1	CAWSELVSEQFF	TGTGCCTGGAGTGAACTAGTAAGTGAGCAGTTCTTC
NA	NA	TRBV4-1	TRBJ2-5	CASSQVEGETQYF	TGCGCCAGCAGCCAAGTTGAGGGGGAGACCCAGTACTTC
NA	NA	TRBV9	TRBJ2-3	CASSVEGGTSTDTQYF	TGTGCCAGCAGCGTAGAAGGCGGCACTAGCACAGATACGCAGTATTTT
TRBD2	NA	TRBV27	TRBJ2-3	CASKYGGARVDTQYF	TGTGCCAGCAAGTACGGGGGGGCCCGTGTTGATACGCAGTATTTT
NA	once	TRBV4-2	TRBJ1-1	CASSPLQGAGNTEAFF	TGTGCCAGCAGCCCGTTACAGGGAGCTGGAAACACTGAAGCTTTCTTT
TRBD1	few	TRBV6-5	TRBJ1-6	CASTPQGAGYSPLHF	TGTGCCAGCACCCCACAGGGGGCTGGATATTCACCCCTCCACTTT
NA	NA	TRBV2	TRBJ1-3	CASSEEPGSRNTIYF	TGTGCCAGCAGTGAAGAGCCGGGGAGTAGAAACACCATATATTTT
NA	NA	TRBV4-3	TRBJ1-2	CASSQDRELGYTF	TGCGCCAGCAGCCAAGACAGAGAGCTTGGCTACACCTTC
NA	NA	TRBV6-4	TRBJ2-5	CASSEQGRSETQYF	TGTGCCAGCAGTGAACAAGGCCGATCAGAGACCCAGTACTTC
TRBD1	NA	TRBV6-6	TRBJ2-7	CASSYLRDRGDEQYF	TGTGCCAGCAGCTATCTCCGGGACAGGGGGGACGAGCAGTACTTC